A selection of T cell receptor beta chains follows, all from one sample in a study of cytomegalovirus exposure and HLA in healthy donors. Some clones are missing from TCRdb's copy, which holds only in-frame ones; the method was immunoSEQ multiplex PCR. The top ten clones hold roughly 2.5% of a sample with under 150,000 clones, 55% to 80% of them seen once. Sequenced: PBMCs. All receptors come from a middle-aged woman in good health and CMV-seronegative. Both conserved end residues are part of each CDR3. A D gene is named only where the DNA matches it firmly. Size is omitted from some rows. Given values are once, few, many or a class for expanded clones.

J,size,D,V,DNA,CDR3
TRBJ1-5,.,TRBD1,TRBV27,TGTGCCAGCAGGACAGGGACAGGGAAGGCTCAGCCCCAGCATTTT,CASRTGTGKAQPQHF
TRBJ1-1,.,.,TRBV14,TGTGCCAGCAGCCAAGTCAGCACTGAAGCTTTCTTT,CASSQVSTEAFF
TRBJ1-1,.,.,TRBV7-8,TGTGCCAGCAATGGCGGATGGAACACTGAAGCTTTCTTT,CASNGGWNTEAFF
TRBJ2-5,.,.,TRBV11-2,TGTGCCAGCAGCTCCCGGATCAGCGGGGAGACCCAGTACTTC,CASSSRISGETQYF
TRBJ1-4,few,TRBD1,TRBV2,TGTGCCAGCAACGAGGGGGCCCATGAAAAACTGTTTTTT,CASNEGAHEKLFF
TRBJ1-1,.,TRBD1,TRBV5-1,TGCGCCAGCAGCAGGGGACAGGGGGAGACTTTCTTT,CASSRGQGETFF
TRBJ2-5,few,.,TRBV7-2,TGTGCCAGCAGCTTGAGTCGAGAGACCCAGTACTTC,CASSLSRETQYF
TRBJ1-3,.,.,TRBV30,TGTGCCTGGAGTGTACTCTCTGGAAACACCATATATTTT,CAWSVLSGNTIYF
TRBJ1-1,.,TRBD1,TRBV4-1,TGCGCCAGCAGCCACCCGAGCGGGACAGGAGTGAACACTGAAGCTTTCTTT,CASSHPSGTGVNTEAFF
TRBJ1-2,.,TRBD1,TRBV5-4,TGTGCCAGCAGCTTTGGACAGGGGAGGGGTACGGGCTATGGCTACACCTTC,CASSFGQGRGTGYGYTF
TRBJ1-2,.,.,TRBV5-6,TGTGCCAGCAGTCCGCGTCGCCCCTATGGCTACACCTTC,CASSPRRPYGYTF
TRBJ2-3,few,TRBD2,TRBV9,TGTGCCAGCAGCGTAGCGGACAGGAAGCGGGGGGGCCGAGATACGCAGTATTTT,CASSVADRKRGGRDTQYF
TRBJ2-7,.,.,TRBV10-1,TGCGCCAGCAGTGAGTCGACAGATTCTACCTACGAGCAGTACTTC,CASSESTDSTYEQYF
TRBJ1-1,.,.,TRBV6-6,TGTGCCAGCAGTTCCTACGAGGGCAGAAAGAACACTGAAGCTTTCTTT,CASSSYEGRKNTEAFF
TRBJ2-7,once,.,TRBV18,TGTGCCAGCTCAAACTCCGTCTACGAGCAGTACTTC,CASSNSVYEQYF
TRBJ1-1,.,TRBD1,TRBV7-2,TGTGCCAGCAGCTATCAAACAGGGGGGAACACTGAAGCTTTCTTT,CASSYQTGGNTEAFF
TRBJ1-6,few,TRBD1,TRBV2,TGTGCCAGCAGTCCCGGGACAGGGGTCTCCTATAATTCACCCCTCCACTTT,CASSPGTGVSYNSPLHF
TRBJ2-7,.,.,TRBV11-2,TGTGCCAGCAGCTCGGACAGATTTGACGAGCAGTACTTC,CASSSDRFDEQYF
TRBJ2-5,.,TRBD2,TRBV7-2,TGTGCCAGCAGCTTAGGCCGGGGGGGGCAAGAGACCCAGTACTTC,CASSLGRGGQETQYF
TRBJ2-7,.,TRBD1,TRBV27,TGTGCCAGTGGGACAGGGGGGTACGAGCAGTACTTC,CASGTGGYEQYF
TRBJ2-6,.,.,TRBV25-1,TGTGCCAGCAGTGATGATGCCGGTAGTTACTCTGGGGCCAACGTCCTGACTTTC,CASSDDAGSYSGANVLTF
TRBJ2-1,.,.,TRBV6-1,TGTGCCAGCAGTGAAAGAAGTGGGAGGAATGAGCAGTTCTTC,CASSERSGRNEQFF
TRBJ2-7,.,.,TRBV6-6,TGTGCCAGCAGTTACTCGACGGGGGAGCAGTACTTC,CASSYSTGEQYF
TRBJ2-5,few,.,TRBV20-1,TGCAGTGCTGGAGCGGAAGAGACCCAGTACTTC,CSAGAEETQYF
TRBJ1-5,few,.,TRBV11-1,TGTGCCAGCAGCTTAAACAACGATCAGCCCCAGCATTTT,CASSLNNDQPQHF
TRBJ2-1,.,.,TRBV11-2,TGTGCCAGCAGCTTGGCTAGCTACAATGAGCAGTTCTTC,CASSLASYNEQFF
TRBJ2-3,.,.,TRBV27,TGTGCCAGCAGTTTCCCCCCCGGGGGCACAGATACGCAGTATTTT,CASSFPPGGTDTQYF
TRBJ2-3,few,.,TRBV6-6,TGTGCCAGCAGCCTTGGCCGGGGGGCCGGCACAGATACGCAGTATTTT,CASSLGRGAGTDTQYF
TRBJ1-1,.,TRBD1,TRBV6-1,TGTGCCAGCTACGGACAGGGGCGAACTGAAGCTTTCTTT,CASYGQGRTEAFF
TRBJ1-6,.,.,TRBV4-1,TGCGCCAGCAGCCAAGGGAGCTCCTATAATTCACCCCTCCACTTT,CASSQGSSYNSPLHF
TRBJ1-1,.,.,TRBV9,TGTGCCAGCAGCCCCCGGGGGGACACTGAAGCTTTCTTT,CASSPRGDTEAFF
TRBJ1-6,.,TRBD1,TRBV4-1,TGCGCCAGCAGCCAAGATCCAGACAGGGGATTTTCACCCCTCCACTTT,CASSQDPDRGFSPLHF
TRBJ2-5,.,TRBD1,TRBV10-3,TGTGCCACCTTTCACCCAGGGGGAGAGATGACCCAGTACTTC,CATFHPGGEMTQYF
TRBJ1-1,.,.,TRBV19,TGTGCCAGTAGGTTGGGGGCTGCGAACACTGAAGCTTTCTTT,CASRLGAANTEAFF
TRBJ2-7,.,.,TRBV30,TGTGCCTGGACAGGAAAAGTTCGGTCCTACGAGCAGTACTTC,CAWTGKVRSYEQYF
TRBJ2-7,once,.,TRBV6-1,TGTGCCAGTGGACTACAGGGGAGCGAGCAGTACTTC,CASGLQGSEQYF
TRBJ1-2,.,TRBD1,TRBV5-1,TGCGCCAGCAGCTCAACCGGGACAGGGGGTGAAGAGGATGGCTACACCTTC,CASSSTGTGGEEDGYTF